This entry describes one T cell receptor (beta chain). This clonotype showed up many times. This receptor's antigen is unknown. No quality values exist for individual bases; no much larger clone is one base distant. Relative to germline, V is missing 0 bases and J is missing 2 bases, with 6 bases of the junction outside any gene match. The germline V gene encodes CDR1 DFQATT and CDR2 SNEGSKA (reference sequence). The cysteine opens and the phenylalanine closes a CDR3 of 16 amino acids. Left in the record is the CDR3 DNA by itself, 48 bases read in frame from the first base. The TCR beta CDR3 regions were amplified from the RNA transcripts. The TCR CDR3 was subjected to a first round of RT-PCR using the HTBI primer set and the Qiagen OneStep RT-PCR kit. Libraries were constructed in a second round of multiplex PCR, after which size selection and purification were performed. Paired-end sequencing of the libraries was performed with 100 bp reads on an Illumina HiSeq2000. The authors processed their data as follows. SOAPnuke was used to process the raw data, removing reads that contained adapters or uncalled bases, had a mean Phred below 15, or lacked an exact match to the constant primer or identifier. High-quality paired reads were merged with COPE v1.2.5, and unique nucleotide sequences were defined as clonotypes. MiTCR v1.1 was used to align clonotypes to the IMGT TRBV, TRBD and TRBJ reference segments. The analysis included only V-J combinations with a frequency above 0.0001, which together covered around 99% of the repertoires. The TCS score was defined as the ratio of F50 (clonal expansion) to E x V (chaos), calculated using BLOSUM62-based TCRdist between CDR3 peptides within each V-J. Welch's t-statistics and random forest reduced 514 V-J features to 10 to 15, which were used in a naive Bayes classifier (R e1071). The public reads were quality trimmed at Q25 with fastp and then assembled into clones with MiXCR by TCRdb, keeping productive beta chains. A single entry per CDR3 protein holds the most common genes and DNA from its merged rows. These V and J calls are TCRdb output, not the study's own analysis. This sample comprises about 480,000 distinct CDR3 sequences, around an eighth of them detected only once. In total, the top ten clones hold around 17% of the sample.

Graves' hyperthyroidism was defined as stable when no progression to ophthalmopathy occurred over 18 months of follow-up. Hyperthyroidism patients were newly diagnosed, with disease duration under 2 months, and aged 18 to 65 years. Any patient with an uncontrolled infection, another autoimmune disease, pregnancy or lactation was excluded. Diagnoses relied on clinical symptoms, serum thyroxine and TRAb, thyroid ultrasound and orbital computed tomography. PBMCs were isolated from approximately 10 ml of fresh peripheral blood by Ficoll-Paque density gradient centrifugation. Total RNA was extracted with Trizol reagent, and quality was checked on an Agilent 2100 Bioanalyzer. The data derive from a study of T cells in Graves' hyperthyroidism and ophthalmopathy (dated by TCRdb to about 2019). General notes on the study: Peripheral blood was collected at initial diagnosis, before any treatment. After sampling, hyperthyroidism patients received methimazole starting at 30 mg daily, and ophthalmopathy patients received high-dose intravenous methylprednisolone. The 95 to 100 discovery patients were randomly divided into training and test sets at a 7:3 ratio. Thyroid tissue and blood T-cell repertoires from about six Graves' hyperthyroidism patients were also compared in the study. A discovery cohort of about a hundred patients, roughly 45 with Graves' ophthalmopathy and 55 to 60 with stable Graves' hyperthyroidism, was used to find distinguishing TCR V-J signatures. Prospective prediction of ophthalmopathy was tested in an independent validation cohort consisting of about 20 hyperthyroidism patients and about 17 patients who later progressed to ophthalmopathy. The paper reports TCR Vbeta CDR3 sequencing of roughly 140 peripheral blood samples: under 45 ophthalmopathy, 75 to 80 hyperthyroidism and approximately 17 progressor patients.

Here is what the overall study found, with its caveats: No statistical method was used to set the sample size in advance, and investigators knew the group allocation. Ophthalmopathy was separated from stable hyperthyroidism by a 13 V-J signature model, with 85% to 90% sensitivity and around 81% specificity obtained in cross-validation and 80%/75% obtained in testing. Most expanded thyroid clonotypes (frequency above 0.001) were also detected in blood, suggesting blood repertoires may reflect thyroid immune responses. During validation, the model predicted progression to ophthalmopathy a median of approximately six months ahead of onset, with approximately 70% sensitivity and 72% to 80% specificity.

The sequenced material came from blood. This receptor was identified in a woman aged 18-30 years with Graves' hyperthyroidism. This sequence uses TRBV20-1 and TRBJ2-3, with 9 bases in between that match TRBD2. The DNA sequence is TGCAGTGCTAGAGATAGGATAGCGGGGGCCACAGATACGCAGTATTTT. Its coded protein is CSARDRIAGATDTQYF.